Presented here are 29 T cell receptor beta chains from one specimen sequenced in a study of blood T cell repertoires in COVID-19. Repertoires were generated with immunoSEQ multiplex PCR, while TCRdb's copy carries only in-frame clones and drops some. Of fewer than 150,000 clones listed, about 80% are singletons. Sequenced input: peripheral blood. Receptors were obtained from a human donor in a cohort sampled during active COVID-19.

The chain links TRBV2 to TRBJ2-5; tentative D call: TRBD1 (5 bases). CDR1 and CDR2 from the germline V gene are SNHLY and FYNNEI. V was pared by 0 bases and J by 2 bases, with 7 bases between. The CDR3 runs 14 residues. This chain's CDR3 is CASSEAPGQETQYF. The CDR3 DNA reads as TGTGCCAGCAGTGAAGCCCCAGGGCAAGAGACCCAGTACTTC.

This chain connects TRBV24-1 to TRBJ2-5; D is ambiguous. CDR1 is KGHDR, CDR2 SFDVKD, per germline. With 9 bases removed from V and 5 bases from J, the gap between germline ends came to 9 bases. The CDR3 has 11 residues. The CDR3: CATGLDETQYF. For the CDR3, the DNA is TGTGCCACCGGCCTAGACGAGACCCAGTACTTC.

This clone was seen only a few times. V usage is TRBV29-1 and J usage is TRBJ1-6; D call uncertain. The CDR3 sequence is 16 residues long. V was cut by 2 bases and J by 7 bases, with 18 bases left in between. Germline CDR1 is SQVTM and CDR2 is ANQGSEA. CDR3: CSVESRPTMWNSPLHF. CDR3 bases: TGCAGCGTTGAAAGTCGTCCGACTATGTGGAATTCACCCCTCCACTTT.

This clone was detected once. The chain has TRBV28 and TRBJ2-7, with D perhaps matching TRBD1 (7 bases). V was trimmed by 9 bases and J by 4 bases, leaving 13 bases between them. Per germline, CDR1 MDHEN and CDR2 SYDVKM. CDR3 length equals 12 residues. The CDR3 reads CASGGGQYEQYF. CDR3 DNA: TGTGCCAGTGGAGGGGGACAGTACGAGCAGTACTTC. Combining the CDR3 with reference TRBV28 and TRBJ2-7 gives the whole variable domain DVKVTQSSRYLVKRTGEKVFLECVQDMDHENMFWYRQDPGLGLRLIYFSYDVKMKEKGDIPEGYSVSREKKERFSLILESASTNQTSMYLCASGGGQYEQYFGPGTRLTVT.

The chain recombines TRBV7-3 with TRBJ1-6; D gene uncertain. Trimming removed 1 base at V and 4 bases at J, with 5 bases between. This CDR3 region has 14 residues. Germline CDR1 reads SGHTA; CDR2 reads FQGTGA. CDR3 nucleotide sequence: TGTGCCAGCAGCTTAAATAGTTATAATTCACCCCTCCACTTT. Translated: CASSLNSYNSPLHF.

This clone was counted a single time. The J gene is TRBJ2-2, the V gene TRBV2; TRBD1 matches at 9 bases. CDR1 and CDR2 (germline): SNHLY, FYNNEI. The CDR3 sequence is 15 residues long. V lost 5 bases to trimming and J lost 7 bases; unmatched junction nucleotides: 8. The CDR3 DNA reads TGTGCCAGCAGTTACAGGGGGCGCCTGAACGGGGAGCTGTTTTTT. It translates to CASSYRGRLNGELFF.

This clone has a handful of counts. This sequence joins TRBV3-1 (or the pseudogene TRBV3-2) and TRBJ2-7; 9 positions agree with TRBD1. Germline assignment: CDR1 LGHDT and CDR2 YNNKEL (reference sequence). The J segment lost 7 bases and the V segment lost 0 bases, leaving 19 bases of the junction unmatched. The CDR3 is 19 amino acids. Here the CDR3 DNA reads TGTGCCAGCAGCCAAGACATCCTACGCAACCGGGACAGGGTAGAAGAGCAGTACTTC. Its translation: CASSQDILRNRDRVEEQYF.

The rearrangement uses TRBV3-1 (or the pseudogene TRBV3-2) and TRBJ1-1; 9 nucleotides match TRBD1. The CDR3 spans 12 residues. The V gene end was trimmed by 6 bases and the J gene end by 6 bases; junction bases not matched to a gene: 2. In germline, CDR1 is LGHDT, CDR2 YNNKEL (reference sequence). This CDR3 is CASSWDRAEAFF. CDR3 DNA sequence: TGTGCCAGCAGTTGGGACAGGGCTGAAGCTTTCTTT.

The genes are TRBV29-1 and TRBJ1-5; D is possibly TRBD1 (5 bases). The V end was cut by 4 bases, the J end by 4 bases, with 11 bases between. CDR1 is SQVTM, CDR2 ANQGSEA, per germline. The CDR3 spans 13 residues. This CDR3 reads CSVGEGVNQPQHF. CDR3 nucleotide sequence: TGCAGCGTTGGGGAAGGGGTAAATCAGCCCCAGCATTTT.

This clone was seen a single time. The chain employs TRBV4-1 and TRBJ2-3; 15 bases line up with TRBD2. The CDR3 sequence is 16 residues long. Germline V CDR1 and CDR2: MGHRA, YSYEKL. V shed 3 bases and J 7 bases; nucleotides not matched to a gene: 5. This CDR3 is CASSHAGTSGGNTQYF. The DNA for the CDR3 is TGCGCCAGCAGCCACGCCGGGACTAGCGGGGGGAATACGCAGTATTTT.

This chain uses TRBV5-8 with TRBJ1-5; D may be TRBD1 (6 bases). The CDR3 consists of 15 residues. Germline V gene sequence: CDR1 SGHTS, CDR2 YDEGEE. V lost 5 bases and J lost 5, with 17 bases in between. In DNA form, the CDR3 reads TGTGCCAGCAGACCCCCGGGACAAGGGTATCAGCCCCAGCATTTT. This gives the protein CASRPPGQGYQPQHF.

The rearrangement uses TRBV6-4 and TRBJ1-6; 7 nucleotides agree with TRBD1. Germline V gene sequence: CDR1 MRHNA, CDR2 SNTAGT. CDR3 length: 14 amino acids. Trimming cost V 5 bases and J 10 bases; bases outside gene matches: 8. The CDR3 region has the DNA TGTGCCAGCAGTCGTTCAGGGGGTACGTCACCCCTCCACTTT. This encodes CASSRSGGTSPLHF.

The chain links TRBV5-5 to TRBJ2-5, with D possibly being TRBD2 (5 bases). The length of the CDR3 is 14 residues. Trimming left V 6 bases short and J 2 bases short, with 14 bases between. Germline V lookup: CDR1 SGHKS, CDR2 YYEKEE (reference sequence). DNA for the CDR3: TGTGCCAGCACCTACGCGACGGGGCAAGAGACCCAGTACTTC. As protein: CASTYATGQETQYF.

The rearrangement uses TRBV7-3 and TRBJ2-7, with 7 bases that match TRBD1. The germline CDR1 and CDR2 sequences are SGHTA and FQGTGA. J gave up 3 bases and V 5 bases, and 16 bases lay outside the gene matches. The CDR3 totals 17 residues. For the CDR3, the DNA is TGTGCCAGCAGCACTACTAAGACAGGGCTTGAAGGCTACGAGCAGTACTTC. Amino acids: CASSTTKTGLEGYEQYF.

The rearrangement uses TRBV6-5 and TRBJ1-6, with D possibly matching TRBD1 (5 bases). CDR3 length equals 13 residues. Germline loops: CDR1 MNHEY, CDR2 SVGAGI. V dropped 6 bases and J dropped 8 bases, with 11 bases sitting between them. CDR3 DNA sequence: TGTGCCAGCAGGGACTGGGGGGATTCACCCCTCCACTTT. It is translated as CASRDWGDSPLHF.

This chain connects TRBV6-6 to TRBJ1-1, with a weak D call TRBD1 (5 bases). V gave up 5 bases and J gave up 3 bases, with 16 bases separating them. Per the germline V gene, CDR1 is MNHNY and CDR2 is SVGAGI (reference sequence). There are 15 residues in the CDR3. CDR3 residues: CASSPGPSTDTEAFF. The CDR3 nucleotides read TGTGCCAGCAGTCCAGGGCCCTCGACGGACACTGAAGCTTTCTTT.

This clone turned up a few times. The V gene is TRBV5-6, the J gene TRBJ2-3; 11 bases line up with TRBD2. Germline V gene data show CDR1 as SGHDT and CDR2 as YYEEEE. With V trimmed by 0 bases and J by 9 bases, 3 bases remained unmatched. CDR3 length: 14 amino acids. This chain's CDR3 is CASSLVSGGATQYF. The DNA for the CDR3 is TGTGCCAGCAGCTTGGTTAGCGGGGGGGCGACGCAGTATTTT.

The V gene is TRBV7-2, the J gene TRBJ2-4; tentative D call: TRBD1 (6 bases). The CDR3 covers 16 residues. Germline loops: CDR1 SGHTA, CDR2 FQGNSA. V was cut by 1 base and J by 5 bases, with 15 bases left in between. CDR3 amino acids: CASSLGRGRGQNIQYF. The CDR3 bases are TGTGCCAGCAGCTTAGGAAGAGGCAGGGGCCAAAACATTCAGTACTTC.

The chain couples TRBV6-4 to TRBJ1-6, with no clear D. This CDR3 has 14 residues. Germline V CDR1 and CDR2: MRHNA, SNTAGT. V was shortened by 4 bases and J by 7 bases, with 11 bases between the two germline ends. In DNA form, the CDR3 reads TGTGCCAGCAGTGGGCACGCTTGGAATTCACCCCTCCACTTT. This translates into CASSGHAWNSPLHF.

J is TRBJ2-7 and V is TRBV7-8; D might be TRBD1 (6 bases). In germline, CDR1 is SGHVS, CDR2 FQNEAQ. The ends were cut back, 5 bases at V and 5 bases at J, with 19 bases in the middle. This CDR3 has 15 residues. The CDR3, as DNA: TGTGCCAGCAGCATGGGACATGGTACTAGGGACGAGCAGTACTTC. Its protein is CASSMGHGTRDEQYF.

The chain recombines TRBV5-1 with TRBJ2-1, with 8 nucleotides matching TRBD1. Trimming removed 0 bases from V and 8 bases from J; junction bases left unmatched: 4. The V gene's germline CDR1 is SGHRS and CDR2 YFSETQ. This CDR3 region has 14 residues. The chain's CDR3 is CASSLGTGSDEQFF. The CDR3 coding sequence is TGCGCCAGCAGCTTGGGGACAGGGTCGGATGAGCAGTTCTTC.

CDR3 region: CASSESGGYGYTF. The CDR3 nucleotides read TGTGCCAGCAGTGAATCAGGGGGCTATGGCTACACCTTC. The genes are TRBV2 and TRBJ1-2; 7 bases line up with TRBD1. J was trimmed by 4 bases and V by 2 bases; bases with no gene match: 1. Germline CDR1 is SNHLY and CDR2 is FYNNEI. CDR3 length: 13 amino acids.

The chain employs TRBV7-3 and TRBJ2-1; TRBD1 is a possible D gene (5 bases). The ends were cut back, 4 bases at V and 9 bases at J, with 10 bases in the middle. Germline V gene lookup returns CDR1 SGHTA and CDR2 FQGTGA. This CDR3 comprises 12 residues. The CDR3 DNA follows: TGTGCCAGCAGCTGGACATATGGTGAGCAGTTCTTC. Encoded protein: CASSWTYGEQFF. Full variable domain (remainder filled in from reference TRBV7-3 and TRBJ2-1): GAGVSQTPSNKVTEKGKYVELRCDPISGHTALYWYRQSLGQGPEFLIYFQGTGAADDSGLPNDRFFAVRPEGSVSTLKIQRTERGDSAVYLCASSWTYGEQFFGPGTRLTVL.

The DNA for the CDR3 is TGTGCCAGCAGACAGGGTGGGACGGGCGAGCAGTACTTC. Protein product: CASRQGGTGEQYF. The J gene is TRBJ2-7, the V gene TRBV12-3 or TRBV12-4; a possible D gene is TRBD1 (6 bases). This CDR3 is built from 13 residues. The V and J ends lost 6 bases and 6 bases respectively, with 15 bases between them.

The chain has TRBV20-1 and TRBJ2-7; unclear D gene. Germline CDR1 DFQATT, CDR2 SNEGSKA (reference sequence). CDR3 length: 12 residues. V was shortened by 3 bases and J by 3 bases, with 9 bases between the two germline ends. CDR3 nucleotides: TGCAGTGCTAGTAACGTAGACTACGAGCAGTACTTC. Translated: CSASNVDYEQYF.

The chain couples TRBV3-1 (or the pseudogene TRBV3-2) to TRBJ2-7; no reliable D call. This CDR3 has 14 amino acids. Germline lookup yields CDR1 LGHDT and CDR2 YNNKEL (reference sequence). V was pared by 2 bases and J by 5 bases, with 13 bases between. CDR3 protein: CASSQFPEAHEQYF. The CDR3 DNA follows: TGTGCCAGCAGCCAATTTCCAGAGGCCCACGAGCAGTACTTC.

V is TRBV3-1 (or the pseudogene TRBV3-2) and J is TRBJ2-1, with TRBD2 matching 12 bases. This CDR3 is 14 amino acids long. The germline V gene encodes CDR1 LGHDT and CDR2 YNNKEL (reference sequence). The trim removed 2 bases at V and 10 bases at J, leaving 3 bases unmatched. CDR3 protein: CASSQRGLAGEQFF. The CDR3, as DNA: TGTGCCAGCAGCCAACGAGGACTAGCGGGGGAGCAGTTCTTC.

This clone is labeled medium-sized. The V and J genes are TRBV11-2 and TRBJ2-1; 10 nucleotides align to TRBD2. V lost 5 bases and J lost 8; bases outside the gene matches: 9. CDR1 is SGHAT and CDR2 is FQNNGV in the germline V gene. The CDR3 contains 15 residues. The CDR3 sequence: CASSRSGGALDEQFF. The CDR3 bases are TGTGCCAGCAGCCGGAGCGGGGGGGCCTTAGATGAGCAGTTCTTC.

This rearrangement joins TRBV7-2 to TRBJ2-1; possibly TRBD2 for D (6 bases). The CDR3 runs to 11 residues. Germline values: CDR1 SGHTA, CDR2 FQGNSA. Between the trimmed V and J ends, which lost 6 bases and 9 bases, there was a span of 9 bases. CDR3: CASSTSSEQFF. The CDR3 DNA reads TGTGCCAGCAGTACTAGCTCTGAGCAGTTCTTC.